Below, 26 T cell receptor beta chains from the same sample are listed, as sequenced in a study of blood T cells in healthy people across ages. The use of a sample-barcoded 5' primer and a J-beta primer mix characterized a second PCR of roughly 7 to 11 cycles. MiXCR, applied by TCRdb to the 5' RACE reads, yields one record per CDR3 protein. Found here are about a million distinct CDR3 sequences, about 51% of them singletons; the top ten hold 20% to 25%. The source material was blood. Receptor source: an older woman in good health.

This clonotype was counted between two and nine times. The V gene is TRBV6-4, the J gene TRBJ2-6; D unclear. Germline CDR1 reads MRHNA; CDR2 reads SNTAGT. The germline V and J ends were trimmed by 2 bases and 2 bases, with 7 bases remaining between them. CDR3 length: 15 amino acids. CDR3: CASSDAAAGANVLTF. The CDR3 bases are TGTGCCAGCAGTGACGCCGCCGCTGGGGCCAACGTCCTGACTTTC.

The table lists this clonotype with a few counts. The chain links TRBV6-2 or TRBV6-3 to TRBJ2-7; D remains ambiguous. This CDR3 is built from 12 residues. Trimming left V 6 bases short and J 2 bases short, with 8 bases between. Germline CDR1 and CDR2: MNHEY and SVGEGT. Here the CDR3 reads CASSPWTYEQYF. Here the CDR3 DNA reads TGTGCCAGCAGCCCTTGGACCTACGAGCAGTACTTC.

Remarks on this clonotype: A much larger clonotype is one base distant, so this may be a read error. The chain joins TRBV5-5 to TRBJ2-1; no clear D. The J call could be wrong; TRBJ2-7 is a better fit for the DNA end. This CDR3 spans 14 amino acids. Germline loops: CDR1 SGHKS, CDR2 YYEKEE (reference sequence). The CDR3 nucleotides are TGTGCCAGCAGCGCAACCCTACACCCCTACGAGCAGTACTTC. Its protein is CASSATLHPYEQYF.

This chain uses TRBV5-1 with TRBJ2-5, with 8 bases fitting TRBD1. This CDR3 is 15 amino acids long. Germline-derived CDR1 and CDR2 are SGHRS and YFSETQ. The V segment lost 0 bases and the J segment 0 bases; nucleotides outside the gene matches: 1. The CDR3 reads CASSLGTGHQETQYF. For the CDR3, the DNA is TGCGCCAGCAGCTTGGGGACAGGGCACCAAGAGACCCAGTACTTC.

V gene TRBV12-3 or TRBV12-4 combines with J gene TRBJ2-1; D tentatively fits TRBD1 or TRBD2 (5 bases each). V was pared by 4 bases and J by 5 bases, with 12 bases between. CDR3 length: 14 residues. CDR3 sequence: CASSSRDENNEQFF. CDR3 sequence (DNA): TGTGCCAGCAGTTCTCGGGACGAGAACAATGAGCAGTTCTTC.

The rearrangement uses TRBV5-1 and TRBJ2-4; D tentatively fits TRBD1 or TRBD2 (5 bases each). The J call may not be correct, given that the DNA end is closer to TRBJ2-7. Germline V CDR1 and CDR2: SGHRS, YFSETQ. The CDR3 covers 15 residues. The DNA for the CDR3 is TGCGCCAGCAGCTCCGGGGACGAATACGGCTACGAGCAGTACTTC. It is translated as CASSSGDEYGYEQYF.

This chain links TRBV7-8 with TRBJ2-1; D gene unclear. Germline V gene data show CDR1 as SGHVS and CDR2 as FQNEAQ. V lost 5 bases to trimming and J lost 3 bases, with 8 bases between them. The CDR3 extends over 13 amino acids. This CDR3 is CASSRTLYNEQFF. As DNA, the CDR3 is TGTGCCAGCAGCCGGACCCTCTACAATGAGCAGTTCTTC.

J is TRBJ2-5 and V is TRBV20-1, with 7 bases that match TRBD2. Germline V CDR1 and CDR2: DFQATT, SNEGSKA (reference sequence). J lost 1 base, V lost 4 bases, and 15 bases had no gene match. CDR3 length: 17 amino acids. The CDR3 spells CSANGGRGLGSQETQYF. In DNA, the CDR3 is TGCAGTGCTAACGGCGGGAGAGGTTTAGGGAGCCAAGAGACCCAGTACTTC.

The chain links TRBV20-1 to TRBJ1-2; 9 bases agree with TRBD1. The CDR3 runs 16 residues. Trimming took 1 base from V and 1 from J; bases not matched to a gene: 7. Germline assignment: CDR1 DFQATT and CDR2 SNEGSKA (reference sequence). As DNA, the CDR3 is TGCAGTGCTAGAGCCATTATGGGACAGGGTAACTATGGCTACACCTTC. Translating gives CSARAIMGQGNYGYTF.

This clonotype was seen once. The rearrangement uses TRBV10-3 and TRBJ2-3, with 8 bases fitting TRBD1. The CDR3 extends over 14 amino acids. Germline V gene lookup returns CDR1 ENHRY and CDR2 SYGVKD. Trimming cost V 8 bases and J 1 base; bases outside gene matches: 5. Here the CDR3 DNA reads TGTGCCATCTCATCGGGACAGGGCACAGATACGCAGTATTTT. Protein: CAISSGQGTDTQYF.

The CDR3 is CSVDPSGRRYNEQFF. CDR3 nucleotides: TGCAGCGTTGACCCTAGCGGGAGAAGGTACAATGAGCAGTTCTTC. This chain uses TRBV29-1 with TRBJ2-1; 10 positions match TRBD2. Germline V gives CDR1 SQVTM, CDR2 ANQGSEA. V gave up 3 bases and J gave up 4 bases; unmatched junction bases: 6. CDR3 size: 15 residues.

The rearrangement joins TRBV7-9 to TRBJ2-1; D unresolved. V was cut by 5 bases and J by 0 bases, with 11 bases left in between. Per the germline V gene, CDR1 is SEHNR and CDR2 is FQNEAQ (reference sequence). This CDR3 has 15 amino acids. In nucleotides, the CDR3 is TGTGCCAGCAGCACCACTAACCTCTCCTACAATGAGCAGTTCTTC. Its protein is CASSTTNLSYNEQFF.

This clonotype has a count of ten or more. J is TRBJ2-3 and V is TRBV11-2; TRBD1 matches at 8 bases. The CDR3 covers 14 residues. Germline CDR1 SGHAT, CDR2 FQNNGV. V lost 5 bases to trimming and J lost 4 bases; unmatched junction nucleotides: 5. The CDR3 here is CASSTDRGSDTQYF. For the CDR3, the DNA is TGTGCCAGCAGCACAGACAGGGGTTCAGATACGCAGTATTTT. Drawing the rest from reference TRBV11-2 and TRBJ2-3, the complete variable domain is EAGVAQSPRYKIIEKRQSVAFWCNPISGHATLYWYQQILGQGPKLLIQFQNNGVVDDSQLPKDRFSAERLKGVDSTLKIQPAKLEDSAVYLCASSTDRGSDTQYFGPGTRLTVL.

Of note for this clonotype: Mismatch with germline at one junction end may stem from a read error. V usage is TRBV11-2 and J usage is TRBJ2-4; TRBD2 agrees at 8 bases. The DNA matches TRBJ2-5 better at its end, which makes the J call doubtful. This CDR3 spans 16 amino acids. Per germline, CDR1 SGHAT and CDR2 FQNNGV. In DNA, the CDR3 is TGTGCCAGCAGCTTAATGCACGGGGGGGTTCAAGGGACCCAGTACTTC. Translation: CASSLMHGGVQGTQYF.

The gene calls are TRBV30 and TRBJ1-6; TRBD1 matches at 10 bases. This CDR3 contains 18 residues. Germline CDR1 reads GTSNPN; CDR2 reads SVGIG (reference sequence). J was trimmed by 1 base and V by 2 bases; bases with no gene match: 8. CDR3 protein: CAWSPPTGGRSYNSPLHF. CDR3 nucleotides: TGTGCCTGGAGTCCCCCGACAGGGGGCAGGTCCTATAATTCACCCCTCCACTTT.

This sequence joins TRBV28 and TRBJ1-2, with D uncertain. CDR1 is MDHEN, CDR2 SYDVKM, per germline. This CDR3 region has 14 residues. Trimming took 3 bases from V and 4 from J, leaving 12 bases between them. CDR3 residues: CASSLSTEFYGYTF. The CDR3, as DNA: TGTGCCAGCAGTTTGTCCACCGAGTTCTATGGCTACACCTTC.

The V call is TRBV7-2, the J call TRBJ1-1; tentatively, D is TRBD1 (6 bases). Trimming cost V 1 base and J 4 bases, with 10 bases left between them. The CDR3 consists of 14 residues. The germline V gene has CDR1 SGHTA and CDR2 FQGNSA. The CDR3 is CASSLVQGVTEAFF. The CDR3 region has the DNA TGTGCCAGCAGCTTAGTACAGGGCGTCACTGAAGCTTTCTTT.

The chain links TRBV4-3 to TRBJ2-3, with 7 bases matching TRBD1. The CDR3 length is 15 residues. V gave up 0 bases and J gave up 9 bases; unmatched junction bases: 9. Germline assignment: CDR1 LGHNA and CDR2 YSLEER. The chain's CDR3 is CASSQEARQGWTQYF. Here the CDR3 DNA reads TGCGCCAGCAGCCAAGAGGCCCGACAGGGATGGACGCAGTATTTT.

This clonotype was recorded a few times. V is TRBV20-1 and J is TRBJ2-4, with no clear D. Trimming cost V 3 bases and J 1 base, with 16 bases left between them. This CDR3 contains 16 residues. Germline values: CDR1 DFQATT, CDR2 SNEGSKA (reference sequence). DNA for the CDR3: TGCAGTGCTAGTCCGGTTGGAGCCCCGGCCAAAAACATTCAGTACTTC. It codes for CSASPVGAPAKNIQYF.

The rearrangement uses TRBV2 and TRBJ2-7, with TRBD2 as a possible D gene (5 bases). With 8 bases removed from V and 5 bases from J, the gap between germline ends came to 13 bases. This CDR3 comprises 12 residues. Germline assignment: CDR1 SNHLY and CDR2 FYNNEI. CDR3 loop: CASWLAGDEQYF. CDR3 bases: TGTGCCAGCTGGTTGGCGGGTGACGAGCAGTACTTC.

In its sample, this clonotype was seen many times. This chain links TRBV18 with TRBJ2-5; D remains unclear. The germline CDR1 and CDR2 sequences are KGHSH and LQKENI. With 2 bases removed from V and 1 base from J, the gap between germline ends came to 5 bases. The CDR3 runs 13 residues. CDR3 DNA: TGTGCCAGCTCACCAAACGGCCAAGAGACCCAGTACTTC. Its translation is CASSPNGQETQYF. The variable domain in full, with the rest retrieved from reference TRBV18 and TRBJ2-5, is NAGVMQNPRHLVRRRGQEARLRCSPMKGHSHVYWYRQLPEEGLKFMVYLQKENIIDESGMPKERFSAEFPKEGPSILRIQQVVRGDSAAYFCASSPNGQETQYFGPGTRLLVL.

This clonotype was detected ten times or more. The CDR3 sequence: CASSPGAGGDEQFF. The CDR3 DNA is TGTGCCAGCTCACCTGGGGCCGGCGGGGATGAGCAGTTCTTC. The rearrangement links TRBV18 to TRBJ2-1; the D gene is possibly TRBD2 (6 bases). V was cut by 3 bases and J by 8 bases, with 14 bases left in between. This CDR3 has 14 residues. Germline CDR1 reads KGHSH; CDR2 reads LQKENI.

This chain joins TRBV27 and TRBJ1-6, with 7 bases lining up with TRBD1. This CDR3 contains 14 residues. CDR1 is MNHEY and CDR2 is SMNVEV in the germline V gene (reference sequence). With V trimmed by 7 bases and J by 10 bases, 10 bases remained unmatched. As DNA, the CDR3 is TGTGCCAGCACCTCTCCGGGACAGTACTCACCCCTCCACTTT. Protein sequence: CASTSPGQYSPLHF.

The chain joins TRBV29-1 to TRBJ2-2; TRBD1 is a possible D gene (5 bases). Germline CDR1 is SQVTM and CDR2 is ANQGSEA. The V gene lost 7 bases and the J gene lost 4 bases, with 10 bases spanning the gap. The CDR3 runs to 12 residues. The CDR3 nucleotides read TGCAGCGCTTATCAGGGCACCGGGGAGCTGTTTTTT. As protein: CSAYQGTGELFF.

This chain connects TRBV29-1 to TRBJ2-5; the D is unclear. V was clipped by 0 bases and J by 9 bases, with 8 bases between them. Per the germline V gene, CDR1 is SQVTM and CDR2 is ANQGSEA. The CDR3 has 11 residues. This CDR3 is CSVEDLFPQYF. The CDR3 region has the DNA TGCAGCGTTGAAGATCTATTTCCCCAGTACTTC. The full variable domain, its missing parts supplied by reference TRBV29-1 and TRBJ2-5, is SAVISQKPSRDICQRGTSLTIQCQVDSQVTMMFWYRQQPGQSLTLIATANQGSEATYESGFVIDKFPISRPNLTFSTLTVSNMSPEDSSIYLCSVEDLFPQYFGPGTRLLVL.

The rearrangement uses TRBV2 and TRBJ2-7; TRBD2 aligns across 8 bases. The CDR3 runs 16 residues. V lost 1 base, J lost 6 bases, and 11 bases stayed unmatched. CDR1 is SNHLY, CDR2 FYNNEI, per germline. As DNA, the CDR3 is TGTGCCAGCAGTGAAGGGTGGACAGCGGGAGAGGTCGAGCAGTACTTC. It is translated as CASSEGWTAGEVEQYF. The full variable domain, with the rest looked up from reference TRBV2 and TRBJ2-7, is EPEVTQTPSHQVTQMGQEVILRCVPISNHLYFYWYRQILGQKVEFLVSFYNNEISEKSEIFDDQFSVERPDGSNFTLKIRSTKLEDSAMYFCASSEGWTAGEVEQYFGPGTRLTVT.